The 19 T cell receptor beta chains listed next were all sequenced from one sample in a study of blood T cell repertoires in COVID-19 (dated by TCRdb to the early 2020s). The library came from the immunoSEQ multiplex PCR assay. Sourced from immuneACCESS, this table was stored by TCRdb with only in-frame sequences that have V and J called. A share of the clones is absent; for the studies checked, an unresolved V gene accounts for under half, and the remainder has no known explanation. The sample yields around 150,000 clones; 80% to 90% were counted once. The ten largest account for 8% to 11% of the sample. The sample comprised peripheral blood. The receptors shown here come from a man aged 55 to 70 with active or convalescent COVID-19.

The genes are TRBV24-1 and TRBJ2-7; no clear D gene. Germline V CDR1 and CDR2: KGHDR, SFDVKD. This CDR3 comprises 11 residues. Deletions cut 7 bases from V and 5 bases from J, with 8 bases between. CDR3 bases: TGTGCCACCAGCCACAGCCACGAGCAGTACTTC. Its translation is CATSHSHEQYF.

In DNA form, the CDR3 reads TGTGCCTGGAGCCGGGGAGGGAGCACTGAAGCTTTCTTT. Translated, it gives CAWSRGGSTEAFF. The chain couples TRBV30 to TRBJ1-1; D gene ambiguous. CDR3 length: 13 amino acids. Germline V lookup: CDR1 GTSNPN, CDR2 SVGIG (reference sequence). V lost 3 bases, J lost 4 bases, and 12 bases lay in between.

The chain links TRBV2 to TRBJ1-5, with D tentatively TRBD1 (6 bases). V was clipped by 1 base and J by 2 bases, with 9 bases between them. This CDR3 has 15 amino acids. The V gene's germline CDR1 is SNHLY and CDR2 FYNNEI. The CDR3 loop reads CASSEGRQGNQPQHF. The CDR3 DNA reads TGTGCCAGCAGTGAAGGGAGACAGGGCAATCAGCCCCAGCATTTT.

This chain joins TRBV28 and TRBJ1-1; 7 nucleotides align to TRBD1. Germline V lookup: CDR1 MDHEN, CDR2 SYDVKM. The CDR3 is 15 amino acids. V was pared by 6 bases and J by 1 base, with 8 bases of the junction left unmatched. Here the CDR3 reads CASSPAHRGNTEAFF. CDR3 nucleotides: TGTGCCAGCAGCCCGGCCCACAGGGGGAACACTGAAGCTTTCTTT.

The rearrangement uses TRBV28 and TRBJ2-7, with a possible D match to TRBD2 (7 bases). In germline, CDR1 is MDHEN, CDR2 SYDVKM. V dropped 5 bases and J dropped 4 bases, with 12 bases sitting between them. The CDR3 length is 13 residues. CDR3 sequence: CASSRGARYEQYF. The CDR3 DNA reads as TGTGCCAGCAGTCGGGGGGCTAGATACGAGCAGTACTTC.

This rearrangement joins TRBV18 to TRBJ1-5, with TRBD1 identical over 10 bases. The germline V gene encodes CDR1 KGHSH and CDR2 LQKENI. The CDR3 has 15 amino acids. Trimming cost V 3 bases and J 7 bases; bases outside gene matches: 6. Here the CDR3 reads CASSPGQGGRQPQHF. The CDR3 nucleotides read TGTGCCAGCTCACCCGGACAGGGGGGACGGCAGCCCCAGCATTTT.

The chain recombines TRBV6-5 with TRBJ1-5, with D perhaps TRBD1 (6 bases). Trimming took off 6 bases at V and 3 bases at J, with 12 bases between the two ends. The germline V gene encodes CDR1 MNHEY and CDR2 SVGAGI. This CDR3 contains 14 residues. CDR3 sequence: CASSPTGYNQPQHF. The CDR3 DNA is TGTGCCAGCAGCCCCACAGGGTACAATCAGCCCCAGCATTTT.

The rearrangement links TRBV5-3 to TRBJ2-1; maybe TRBD2 (6 bases). TRBV5-3 is classed as an ORF, of uncertain function. Trimming left V 4 bases short and J 5 bases short, with 19 bases between. The length of the CDR3 is 16 residues. Here the CDR3 DNA reads TGTGCCAGAAGCAGGGAAACCGGGACTGGCAACAATGAGCAGTTCTTC. Protein: CARSRETGTGNNEQFF.

The genes are TRBV5-1 and TRBJ2-7; D not certain. The CDR3 runs 15 residues. Germline CDR1 and CDR2: SGHRS and YFSETQ. The V end lost 0 bases, the J end lost 0 bases, and 10 bases lay between the germline ends. The CDR3 here is CASSLELSSSYEQYF. In DNA, the CDR3 is TGCGCCAGCAGCTTGGAACTCTCGAGCTCCTACGAGCAGTACTTC.

The V and J genes are TRBV24-1 and TRBJ2-5, with a tentative D call TRBD2 (6 bases). This CDR3 has 14 residues. Per germline, CDR1 KGHDR and CDR2 SFDVKD. The V gene lost 0 bases and the J gene lost 4 bases, with 8 bases spanning the gap. The CDR3 region has the DNA TGTGCCACCAGTGATTTGAATAGCGGAGAGACCCAGTACTTC. As protein: CATSDLNSGETQYF.

The CDR3 coding sequence is TGTGCCAGCAGTCCCCGCTTTGGACAGGGTAGAGGGGGGAGCACTGAAGCTTTCTTT. It translates to CASSPRFGQGRGGSTEAFF. The chain has TRBV28 and TRBJ1-1, with 8 bases aligning to TRBD1. CDR3 length: 19 amino acids. Germline CDR1 and CDR2: MDHEN and SYDVKM. V lost 5 bases and J lost 4; bases outside the gene matches: 21.

The chain employs TRBV29-1 and TRBJ2-3; 12 bases line up with TRBD2. V lost 8 bases, J lost 14 bases, and 17 bases stayed unmatched. The germline gives CDR1 SQVTM, CDR2 ANQGSEA. The CDR3 runs 14 residues. Here the CDR3 reads CSLVPTLAGGIWYF. Here the CDR3 DNA reads TGCAGCCTCGTTCCTACCCTAGCGGGAGGGATATGGTATTTT.

The chain couples TRBV28 to TRBJ2-7, with D tentatively TRBD2 (6 bases). CDR1 and CDR2 (germline): MDHEN, SYDVKM. The V and J ends lost 7 bases and 6 bases respectively, with 19 bases between them. CDR3 length: 14 amino acids. The chain's CDR3 is CASTPGGEVFEQYF. CDR3 sequence (DNA): TGTGCCAGCACCCCTGGTGGGGAGGTGTTCGAGCAGTACTTC.

The V call is TRBV19, the J call TRBJ2-2; 7 bases agree with TRBD2. V was clipped by 6 bases and J by 0 bases; unmatched bases: 4. Germline V lookup: CDR1 LNHDA, CDR2 SQIVND (reference sequence). The CDR3 loop spans 15 amino acids. This chain's CDR3 is CASSKAGTNTGELFF. The CDR3 coding sequence is TGTGCCAGTAGCAAAGCGGGGACGAACACCGGGGAGCTGTTTTTT.

The gene calls are TRBV9 and TRBJ2-7, with 9 nucleotides matching TRBD2. The CDR3 is 15 residues long. V was pared by 0 bases and J by 5 bases, with 6 bases of the junction left unmatched. CDR1 SGDLS and CDR2 YYNGEE come from the germline V gene. CDR3 nucleotide sequence: TGTGCCAGCAGCGTAGGATTAGCGGGAGACAACGAGCAGTACTTC. It encodes CASSVGLAGDNEQYF.

V and J are TRBV9 and TRBJ2-2, with 7 bases fitting TRBD1. V shed 0 bases, J shed 1 base, and the junction held 3 bases outside the gene matches. Germline loops: CDR1 SGDLS, CDR2 YYNGEE. This CDR3 region has 16 residues. The CDR3 loop is CASSVGQGWNTGELFF. The CDR3 DNA follows: TGTGCCAGCAGCGTAGGACAGGGTTGGAACACCGGGGAGCTGTTTTTT.

This chain links TRBV2 with TRBJ2-1; 9 bases are shared with TRBD2. Germline loops: CDR1 SNHLY, CDR2 FYNNEI. This CDR3 has 15 amino acids. V gave up 6 bases and J gave up 2 bases; unmatched junction bases: 5. In DNA, the CDR3 is TGTGCCAGCAGAGTTTCTAGCGGGACCTACAATGAGCAGTTCTTC. Protein sequence: CASRVSSGTYNEQFF.

The chain has TRBV4-1 and TRBJ2-7; 7 bases align to TRBD1. This CDR3 spans 14 amino acids. Germline lookup yields CDR1 MGHRA and CDR2 YSYEKL. V trimming: 4 bases; J trimming: 3 bases; junction bases outside the gene matches: 6. DNA of the CDR3: TGCGCCAGCAGCCTACGGACAGGAAACTACGAGCAGTACTTC. Protein product: CASSLRTGNYEQYF.

The rearrangement joins TRBV3-1 (or the pseudogene TRBV3-2) to TRBJ1-1; no definite D call. This CDR3 comprises 14 residues. The V gene lost 2 bases and the J gene lost 1 base, with 8 bases spanning the gap. Per the germline V gene, CDR1 is LGHDT and CDR2 is YNNKEL (reference sequence). The CDR3 loop is CASSQITGNTEAFF. CDR3 DNA sequence: TGTGCCAGCAGCCAAATTACGGGGAACACTGAAGCTTTCTTT.